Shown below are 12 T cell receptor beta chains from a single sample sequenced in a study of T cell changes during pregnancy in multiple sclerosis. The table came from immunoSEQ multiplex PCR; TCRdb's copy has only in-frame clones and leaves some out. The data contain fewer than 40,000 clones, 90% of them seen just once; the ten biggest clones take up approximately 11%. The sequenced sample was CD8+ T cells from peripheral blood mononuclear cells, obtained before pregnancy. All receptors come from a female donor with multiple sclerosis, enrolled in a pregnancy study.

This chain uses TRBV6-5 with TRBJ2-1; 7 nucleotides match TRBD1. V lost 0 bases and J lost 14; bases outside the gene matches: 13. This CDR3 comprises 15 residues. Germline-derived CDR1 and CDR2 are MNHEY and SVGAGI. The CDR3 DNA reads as TGTGCCAGCAGTTACTCGCGAGACAGGGCGCTGAAGGAGTTCTTC. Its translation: CASSYSRDRALKEFF.

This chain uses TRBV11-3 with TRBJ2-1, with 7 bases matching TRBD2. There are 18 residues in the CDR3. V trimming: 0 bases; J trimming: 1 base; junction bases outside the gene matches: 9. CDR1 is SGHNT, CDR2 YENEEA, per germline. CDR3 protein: CASSLDQGGSVSYNEQFF. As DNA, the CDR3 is TGTGCCAGCAGCTTAGATCAAGGCGGGAGTGTATCCTACAATGAGCAGTTCTTC.

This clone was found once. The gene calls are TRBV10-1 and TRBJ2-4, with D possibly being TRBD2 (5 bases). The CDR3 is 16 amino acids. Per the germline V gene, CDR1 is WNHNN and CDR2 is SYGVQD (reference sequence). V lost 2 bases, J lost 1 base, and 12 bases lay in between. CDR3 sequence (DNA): TGCGCCAGCAGTGAGGGCGGGCTATCCGCCAAAAACATTCAGTACTTC. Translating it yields CASSEGGLSAKNIQYF.

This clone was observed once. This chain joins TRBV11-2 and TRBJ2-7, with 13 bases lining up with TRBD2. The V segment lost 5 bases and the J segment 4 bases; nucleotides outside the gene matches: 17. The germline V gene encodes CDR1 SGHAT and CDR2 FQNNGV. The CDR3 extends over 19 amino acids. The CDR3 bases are TGTGCCAGCAGCCAAACCTCTTTGGCGGGACTAGCGGGGAGATACGAGCAGTACTTC. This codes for CASSQTSLAGLAGRYEQYF. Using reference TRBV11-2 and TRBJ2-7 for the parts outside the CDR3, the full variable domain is EAGVAQSPRYKIIEKRQSVAFWCNPISGHATLYWYQQILGQGPKLLIQFQNNGVVDDSQLPKDRFSAERLKGVDSTLKIQPAKLEDSAVYLCASSQTSLAGLAGRYEQYFGPGTRLTVT.

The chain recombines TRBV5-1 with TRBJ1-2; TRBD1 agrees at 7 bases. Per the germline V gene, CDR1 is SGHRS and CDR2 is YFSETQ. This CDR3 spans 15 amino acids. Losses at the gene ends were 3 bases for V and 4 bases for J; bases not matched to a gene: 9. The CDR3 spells CASSSDRQGSYGYTF. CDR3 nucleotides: TGCGCCAGCAGCTCTGATCGACAGGGAAGCTATGGCTACACCTTC. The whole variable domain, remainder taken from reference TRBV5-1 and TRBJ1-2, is KAGVTQTPRYLIKTRGQQVTLSCSPISGHRSVSWYQQTPGQGLQFLFEYFSETQRNKGNFPGRFSGRQFSNSRSEMNVSTLELGDSALYLCASSSDRQGSYGYTFGSGTRLTVV.

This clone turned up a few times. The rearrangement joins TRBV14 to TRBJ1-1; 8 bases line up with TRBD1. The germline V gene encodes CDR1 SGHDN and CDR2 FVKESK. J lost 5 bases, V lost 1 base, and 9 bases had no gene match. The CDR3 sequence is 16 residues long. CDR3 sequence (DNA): TGTGCCAGCAGCCAAGGGTGGACAGGGCAACAGACTGAAGCTTTCTTT. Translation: CASSQGWTGQQTEAFF.

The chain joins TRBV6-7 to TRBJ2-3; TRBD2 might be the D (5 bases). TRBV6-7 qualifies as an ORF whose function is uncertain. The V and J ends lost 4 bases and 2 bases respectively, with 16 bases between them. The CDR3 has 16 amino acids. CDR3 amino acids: CASSSVRLPSTDTQYF. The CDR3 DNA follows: TGTGCCAGCAGTTCCGTTCGACTACCCTCCACAGATACGCAGTATTTT.

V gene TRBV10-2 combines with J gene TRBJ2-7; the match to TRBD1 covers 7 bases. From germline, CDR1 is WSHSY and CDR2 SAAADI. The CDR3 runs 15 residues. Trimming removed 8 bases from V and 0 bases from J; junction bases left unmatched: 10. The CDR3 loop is CASSRSGTASYEQYF. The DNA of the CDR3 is TGCGCCAGCTCAAGGTCCGGGACAGCCTCCTACGAGCAGTACTTC.

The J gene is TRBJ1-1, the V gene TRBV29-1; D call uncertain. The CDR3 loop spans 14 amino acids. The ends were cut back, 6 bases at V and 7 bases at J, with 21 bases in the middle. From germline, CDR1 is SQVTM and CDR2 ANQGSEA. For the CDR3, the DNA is TGCAGCGTCGCCTATTACACGGCAGGCCTTGAAGCTTTCTTT. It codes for CSVAYYTAGLEAFF.

The CDR3 loop is CAWSTGANSYEQYF. The CDR3 DNA sequence: TGTGCCTGGAGTACAGGGGCAAACTCCTACGAGCAGTACTTC. The chain joins TRBV30 to TRBJ2-7, with 7 positions matching TRBD1. The germline gives CDR1 GTSNPN, CDR2 SVGIG (reference sequence). J lost 0 bases, V lost 2 bases, and 4 bases had no gene match. The CDR3 loop spans 14 amino acids.

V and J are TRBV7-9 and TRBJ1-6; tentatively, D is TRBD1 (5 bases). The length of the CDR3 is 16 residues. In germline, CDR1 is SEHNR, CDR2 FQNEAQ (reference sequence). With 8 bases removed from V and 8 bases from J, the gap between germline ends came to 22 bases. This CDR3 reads CASGSSGLGSDSPLHF. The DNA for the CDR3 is TGTGCCAGCGGATCATCAGGGTTAGGGTCCGATTCACCCCTCCACTTT.

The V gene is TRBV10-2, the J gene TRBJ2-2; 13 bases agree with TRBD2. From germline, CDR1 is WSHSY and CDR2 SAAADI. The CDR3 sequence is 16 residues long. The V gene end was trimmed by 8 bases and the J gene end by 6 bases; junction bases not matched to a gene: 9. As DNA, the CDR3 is TGCGCCAGCTTGGGACTAGCGGGAATGGTCGCCGGGGAGCTGTTTTTT. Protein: CASLGLAGMVAGELFF.